The entry below describes one TCR beta chain. The sample belongs to a study of CD8 T cells in Susac syndrome. In germline, CDR1 is LNHDA, CDR2 SQIVND (reference sequence). V lost 3 bases, J lost 2 bases, and 10 bases lay in between. The CDR3 covers 14 residues. Through negative isolation, CD4+ and CD8+ T cells were obtained, while TEMRA cells were enriched using FACS. RNA was extracted with the RNeasy kit, and a quantity of 0.5 to 1 ug was reverse transcribed using random hexamers. Amplification of TCR beta CDR3 was carried out by immunoSEQ multiplex PCR, which covered 54 Vbeta and 13 Jbeta segments. Using its own MiXCR run on the immunoSEQ multiplex PCR reads, TCRdb lists one record per CDR3 protein. The sample holds about 140,000 distinct CDR3 sequences, approximately 95% seen once.

What was sequenced was CD4+ T cells from PBMCs. The rearrangement uses TRBV19 and TRBJ2-5, with D hard to call. This sequence was found in a human donor with multiple sclerosis. The DNA for the CDR3 is TGTGCCAGTAGTATGCGGACCAAGCAAGAGACCCAGTACTTC. It is translated as CASSMRTKQETQYF.